These 23 T cell receptor beta chains originate from one sample sequenced in a study of shared clonotypes between healthy human individuals. Sequenced by immunoSEQ multiplex PCR; TCRdb stores in-frame clones only, minus some. The sample shows about 480,000 clones, about three quarters of them seen only once. The sequenced sample was PBMCs. These receptors were collected from a woman aged 40 to 50 in good health. Some clones in this sample may be carry-over from other donors' samples.

This clone was detected only once. The CDR3 sequence: CASSSLGLAGSETQYF. The DNA of the CDR3 is TGTGCCAGCAGTTCTCTGGGACTAGCGGGTTCAGAGACCCAGTACTTC. V and J are TRBV6-5 and TRBJ2-5; 12 bases line up with TRBD2. Germline-derived CDR1 and CDR2 are MNHEY and SVGAGI. J lost 4 bases, V lost 4 bases, and 7 bases had no gene match. The CDR3 contains 16 residues.

The chain is built from TRBV19 and TRBJ2-2, with TRBD2 identical over 9 bases. The CDR3 is made up of 14 amino acids. V gave up 7 bases and J gave up 5 bases; unmatched junction bases: 5. Germline V gene data show CDR1 as LNHDA and CDR2 as SQIVND (reference sequence). The CDR3 bases are TGTGCCAGTACTGTAGCGGGAGTTACCGGGGAGCTGTTTTTT. As protein: CASTVAGVTGELFF.

This chain links TRBV4-2 with TRBJ1-2; no definite D call. Trimming stripped 1 base from V and 1 base from J, with 7 bases between. The CDR3 is 14 amino acids. Looked up from germline, CDR1 is LGHNA and CDR2 is YNFKEQ. The DNA of the CDR3 is TGTGCCAGCAGCCAAGGACCCGATAACTATGGCTACACCTTC. Protein: CASSQGPDNYGYTF.

Concerning this clone: Other nucleotide sequences from this sample produce the same CDR3. The chain carries TRBV9 and TRBJ2-7; 10 nucleotides agree with TRBD1. The germline V gene encodes CDR1 SGDLS and CDR2 YYNGEE. The trim removed 0 bases at V and 4 bases at J, leaving 1 base unmatched. This CDR3 spans 14 amino acids. In DNA, the CDR3 is TGTGCCAGCAGCGTAGGACAGGGGGCGTACGAGCAGTACTTC. Encoded protein: CASSVGQGAYEQYF.

The chain has TRBV4-1 and TRBJ2-3; the match to TRBD1 covers 7 bases. The CDR3 is made up of 15 amino acids. V lost 5 bases, J lost 2 bases, and 7 bases stayed unmatched. CDR1 and CDR2 from the germline V gene are MGHRA and YSYEKL. CDR3 amino acids: CASSERQGNTDTQYF. DNA of the CDR3: TGCGCCAGCAGCGAAAGACAGGGTAACACAGATACGCAGTATTTT.

The chain employs TRBV30 and TRBJ2-3, with 9 bases that match TRBD1. The V and J ends lost 8 bases and 3 bases, in that order; junction bases with no gene match: 9. Germline lookup yields CDR1 GTSNPN and CDR2 SVGIG (reference sequence). This CDR3 is built from 14 residues. The CDR3 sequence: CAGGTGLVTDTQYF. CDR3 bases: TGTGCCGGGGGGACAGGGTTAGTAACAGATACGCAGTATTTT. The full variable domain, with the rest looked up from reference TRBV30 and TRBJ2-3, is SQTIHQWPATLVQPVGSPLSLECTVEGTSNPNLYWYRQAAGRGLQLLFYSVGIGQISSEVPQNLSASRPQDRQFILSSKKLLLSDSGFYLCAGGTGLVTDTQYFGPGTRLTVL.

The rearrangement joins TRBV28 to TRBJ1-5, with TRBD1 matching over 9 bases. CDR3 length equals 17 residues. V gave up 3 bases and J gave up 3 bases; unmatched junction bases: 9. Germline-derived CDR1 and CDR2 are MDHEN and SYDVKM. CDR3 sequence: CASSFLGTGRLNQPQHF. Written as DNA, the CDR3 is TGTGCCAGCAGTTTTCTTGGGACAGGGAGACTCAATCAGCCCCAGCATTTT.

The V gene is TRBV21-1, the J gene TRBJ2-1; the table's D call TRBD1 went unverified against the DNA. TRBV21-1 is a pseudogene segment. This CDR3 region has 14 residues. The DNA of the CDR3 is TGTGCCAGCAGCAATCTGGGCCCCTACAATGAGCAGTTCTTC. It specifies CASSNLGPYNEQFF.

This chain joins TRBV11-2 and TRBJ2-5; TRBD2 aligns across 14 bases. The CDR3 contains 18 residues. CDR1 and CDR2 from the germline V gene are SGHAT and FQNNGV. J gave up 5 bases and V 2 bases, and 10 bases lay outside the gene matches. The CDR3 nucleotides read TGTGCCAGCAGCTTAATCCCGGGACTAGCGGGAGCGGGCGAGACCCAGTACTTC. It translates to CASSLIPGLAGAGETQYF.

This clone was seen a handful of times. The gene calls are TRBV7-3 and TRBJ2-1; 12 nucleotides agree with TRBD2. V dropped 3 bases and J dropped 0; count of bases not matched to a gene: 6. CDR3 length equals 18 residues. Germline V gives CDR1 SGHTA, CDR2 FQGTGA. The CDR3, as DNA: TGTGCCAGCAGCTTTGGACTAGCGGGGCCGAGCTCCTACAATGAGCAGTTCTTC. Translated, it gives CASSFGLAGPSSYNEQFF.

V usage is TRBV6-5 and J usage is TRBJ2-7, with D possibly being TRBD1 (6 bases). Germline V lookup: CDR1 MNHEY, CDR2 SVGAGI. Deletions cut 0 bases from V and 0 bases from J, with 12 bases between. This CDR3 is built from 16 residues. CDR3 region: CASSYSVKGVSYEQYF. Written as DNA, the CDR3 is TGTGCCAGCAGTTACTCGGTTAAGGGGGTCTCCTACGAGCAGTACTTC.

This clone has a single count. This chain joins TRBV7-9 and TRBJ2-7, with 7 bases that match TRBD2. In germline, CDR1 is SEHNR, CDR2 FQNEAQ (reference sequence). The CDR3 covers 12 residues. Losses at the gene ends were 1 base for V and 10 bases for J; bases not matched to a gene: 4. CDR3 coding DNA: TGTGCCAGCAGCTTAGAGGGAGCGGGACAGTACTTC. Residues: CASSLEGAGQYF.

The genes are TRBV15 and TRBJ1-2, with a weak D call TRBD1 (6 bases). This CDR3 is built from 13 residues. Per germline, CDR1 LNHNV and CDR2 YYDKDF (reference sequence). Trimming pared 3 bases from V and 7 bases from J, leaving 12 bases between. For the CDR3, the DNA is TGTGCCACCAGCAGCTTACAGGGCTTTGGCTACACCTTC. This encodes CATSSLQGFGYTF.

This clone has only a few counts. This chain links TRBV6-4 with TRBJ2-3, with 8 bases lining up with TRBD2. The CDR3 sequence is 14 residues long. Looked up from germline, CDR1 is MRHNA and CDR2 is SNTAGT. Trimming at V came to 3 bases and at J to 1 base, leaving 0 bases not matched to a gene. The CDR3 sequence: CASSEREGTDTQYF. The CDR3 DNA is TGTGCCAGCAGTGAGCGGGAGGGCACAGATACGCAGTATTTT.

This clone was found once. The genes are TRBV7-2 and TRBJ2-3, with D uncertain. This CDR3 spans 14 amino acids. The V and J ends lost 1 base and 4 bases respectively, with 9 bases between them. The V gene's germline CDR1 is SGHTA and CDR2 FQGNSA. CDR3 amino acids: CASSLGPRPDTQYF. In DNA form, the CDR3 reads TGTGCCAGCAGCTTAGGGCCTAGACCAGATACGCAGTATTTT.

This clone appeared a single time. This rearrangement joins TRBV19 to TRBJ2-1; 7 positions agree with TRBD2. The CDR3 consists of 14 residues. Trimming removed 5 bases from V and 0 bases from J; junction bases left unmatched: 1. In germline, CDR1 is LNHDA, CDR2 SQIVND (reference sequence). The CDR3 DNA follows: TGTGCCAGTAGTTGGGGGGGCTCCTACAATGAGCAGTTCTTC. Translation: CASSWGGSYNEQFF.

This chain links TRBV6-1 with TRBJ2-7; D could derive from TRBD1 or TRBD2 (5 bases each). The CDR3 sequence is 15 residues long. The V and J ends lost 7 bases and 2 bases respectively, with 18 bases between them. The germline CDR1 and CDR2 sequences are MNHNS and SASEGT. Here the CDR3 DNA reads TGTGCCAGCACCGAGGGACCCTCACAACCCTACGAGCAGTACTTC. It codes for CASTEGPSQPYEQYF.

The gene calls are TRBV20-1 and TRBJ1-2; a weak D match, TRBD1 (6 bases). CDR1 is DFQATT, CDR2 SNEGSKA, per germline (reference sequence). The length of the CDR3 is 11 residues. V dropped 5 bases and J dropped 6 bases, with 10 bases sitting between them. CDR3 protein: CSAQRGDGYTF. DNA of the CDR3: TGCAGTGCTCAGAGGGGGGATGGCTACACCTTC.

This sequence joins TRBV2 and TRBJ2-3, with a possible D match to TRBD1 (6 bases). CDR1 is SNHLY, CDR2 FYNNEI, per germline. The CDR3 loop spans 14 amino acids. V gave up 7 bases and J gave up 4 bases, with 15 bases separating them. This CDR3 reads CASIGAGVPDTQYF. In DNA form, the CDR3 reads TGTGCCAGCATTGGCGCAGGGGTACCAGATACGCAGTATTTT. Drawing the rest from reference TRBV2 and TRBJ2-3, the complete variable domain is EPEVTQTPSHQVTQMGQEVILRCVPISNHLYFYWYRQILGQKVEFLVSFYNNEISEKSEIFDDQFSVERPDGSNFTLKIRSTKLEDSAMYFCASIGAGVPDTQYFGPGTRLTVL.

V is TRBV11-2 and J is TRBJ2-2, with D possibly matching TRBD2 (5 bases). Trimming removed 5 bases at V and 4 bases at J, with 11 bases between. There are 14 residues in the CDR3. CDR1 and CDR2 from the germline V gene are SGHAT and FQNNGV. The CDR3 region is CASSVGRGTGELFF. CDR3 nucleotides: TGTGCCAGCAGCGTCGGCCGGGGCACCGGGGAGCTGTTTTTT.

This clone has more than one count but fewer than ten. This chain joins TRBV28 and TRBJ2-1; possible D gene TRBD1, 6 bases. The CDR3 is made up of 14 amino acids. Trimming removed 5 bases at V and 1 base at J, with 9 bases between. Per the germline V gene, CDR1 is MDHEN and CDR2 is SYDVKM. CDR3 amino acids: CASSRTASYNEQFF. In DNA, the CDR3 is TGTGCCAGCAGTCGGACAGCGTCCTACAATGAGCAGTTCTTC.

Comments on this clone: The sample carries other DNA sequences with the same CDR3. The chain combines TRBV7-9 with TRBJ1-2; the match to TRBD1 covers 7 bases. The CDR3 runs to 15 residues. The trim removed 1 base at V and 0 bases at J, leaving 2 bases unmatched. The germline V gene encodes CDR1 SEHNR and CDR2 FQNEAQ (reference sequence). As DNA, the CDR3 is TGTGCCAGCAGCTTAGGACAGGGAGCTAACTATGGCTACACCTTC. Protein product: CASSLGQGANYGYTF.

This clone was recorded once. The V gene is TRBV15, the J gene TRBJ2-7; 9 bases map to TRBD2. V shed 4 bases, J shed 0 bases, and the junction held 7 bases outside the gene matches. CDR3 length equals 16 residues. Germline CDR1 is LNHNV and CDR2 is YYDKDF (reference sequence). The CDR3 region is CATSNLGLAFSYEQYF. The CDR3 nucleotides read TGTGCCACCAGCAACCTTGGACTAGCGTTCTCCTACGAGCAGTACTTC.